This T cell receptor beta chain was captured in a study of metastatic and nonmetastatic thyroid tumors. Authors' data handling: For papillary thyroid cancer, a distant-metastasis classifier was constructed from CDR3 differences observed across clinicopathological groups. Via MiXCR, TCRdb re-called the PCR reads. The V and J calls follow TCRdb's processing rather than the paper's. The sample consists of about 90,000 clones, around 7.8% of them appearing once. Thyroid surgery had not been preceded by any treatment in any patient. Trimming took 5 bases from V and 0 from J, leaving 11 bases between them. This CDR3 comprises 15 residues. The germline CDR1 and CDR2 sequences are KGHSH and LQKENI.

V usage is TRBV18 and J usage is TRBJ1-5; D is ambiguous. The specimen was blood. The clonotype comes from a female donor with papillary thyroid cancer or a benign thyroid nodule (not recorded which). Some clones in this sample may be carry-over from other donors' samples. The CDR3 spells CASSCTVYSNQPQHF. For the CDR3, the DNA is TGTGCCAGCTCATGTACAGTATATAGCAATCAGCCCCAGCATTTT.